The table lists the clone carrying this T cell receptor beta chain with a few counts. Antigen: not known. The sample is drawn from a study of vaccination and CD4 T cells after COVID-19. With V trimmed by 6 bases and J by 4 bases, 9 bases remained unmatched. The CDR3 spans 16 residues. Germline CDR1 is MNHNS and CDR2 is SASEGT. Treatment of the sample: roughly 10-day PBMC culture with coronavirus spike peptide pools or control peptides (ViraFEST assay). Prior to the COVID-19 pandemic (2011-2018), the unexposed donor's CD4+ T cells were collected. Expansion of antigen-specific T cells with peptide pools by ViraFEST preceded sequencing of TCRs. Cultured CD4+ T-cell DNA underwent Oncomine TCR Beta short-read sequencing. Genomic DNA was isolated from cultured CD4+ T cells. TCRdb reanalysed the PCR reads using MiXCR and keeps one entry per CDR3 protein. The sample records 7,500 to 10,000 distinct CDR3 sequences, approximately 30% being singletons.

The chain uses TRBV6-1 and TRBJ2-1, with TRBD2 identical over 10 bases. The clonotype comes from a human donor in good health. The material sequenced was CD4+ T cells from blood, cultured in vitro. CDR3 residues: CASSDRTSGEYNEQFF. The CDR3 nucleotides are TGTGCCAGCAGCGACCGGACTAGCGGAGAGTACAATGAGCAGTTCTTC.